The 11 T cell receptor beta chains below all came from one sample that was sequenced in a study of cytomegalovirus exposure and HLA in healthy donors (dated by TCRdb to about 2017). The receptor library was made with the immunoSEQ multiplex PCR assay. A mixture of 60 forward primers for TCR Vbeta segments and 13 reverse primers for TCR Jbeta segments was used in the multiplex PCR. TCRdb holds this immuneACCESS table with in-frame rearrangements only. Some clones are missing; in checked studies, unresolved V genes explain under half, and the rest has no known cause. The sample has some 200,000 clones on record, 65% to 80% of them singletons. The ten most abundant clones make up roughly a sixth of the sample. What was sequenced was PBMCs. The receptors shown here come from a man aged 35 to 55 in good health and CMV-seronegative.

V usage is TRBV19 and J usage is TRBJ1-1; D might be TRBD1 (5 bases). V was trimmed by 5 bases and J by 0 bases, leaving 13 bases between them. The CDR3 has 15 amino acids. Germline lookup yields CDR1 LNHDA and CDR2 SQIVND (reference sequence). CDR3 coding DNA: TGTGCCAGTAGTCTCTCCCAGGGTCTGAACACTGAAGCTTTCTTT. Translating gives CASSLSQGLNTEAFF.

This chain uses TRBV2 with TRBJ1-1; D is undetermined. This CDR3 contains 12 residues. CDR1 and CDR2 from the germline V gene are SNHLY and FYNNEI. V gave up 6 bases and J gave up 4 bases, with 9 bases separating them. The CDR3 coding sequence is TGTGCCAGCAGGATAGAGGGCACTGAAGCTTTCTTT. Encoded protein: CASRIEGTEAFF.

The gene calls are TRBV4-1 and TRBJ1-1, with D hard to call. The CDR3 has 15 residues. Germline loops: CDR1 MGHRA, CDR2 YSYEKL. The V gene lost 0 bases and the J gene lost 0 bases, with 8 bases spanning the gap. The CDR3 loop reads CASSQEAGVNTEAFF. The CDR3 DNA is TGCGCCAGCAGCCAAGAAGCCGGAGTGAACACTGAAGCTTTCTTT.

The chain has TRBV9 and TRBJ1-4; 11 nucleotides match TRBD1. This CDR3 comprises 16 residues. CDR1 is SGDLS, CDR2 YYNGEE, per germline. After removal of 0 bases from V and 7 bases from J, the junction contained 5 bases not matched to a gene. The CDR3 is CASSVGSGTGGEKLFF. The CDR3 region has the DNA TGTGCCAGCAGCGTAGGGTCCGGGACAGGGGGTGAAAAACTGTTTTTT.

This chain connects TRBV4-1 to TRBJ2-1; D perhaps matches TRBD2 (6 bases). CDR3 length equals 16 residues. V was pared by 0 bases and J by 4 bases, with 13 bases between. In germline, CDR1 is MGHRA, CDR2 YSYEKL. CDR3 in amino acids: CASSQDRDLSYNEQFF. CDR3 in DNA: TGCGCCAGCAGCCAAGATCGGGACTTATCTTACAATGAGCAGTTCTTC.

J is TRBJ2-3 and V is TRBV6-1, with TRBD1 as a possible D gene (6 bases). This CDR3 has 15 amino acids. Germline V CDR1 and CDR2: MNHNS, SASEGT. V lost 4 bases to trimming and J lost 3 bases, with 14 bases between them. CDR3 residues: CASSGNRGYTDTQYF. The CDR3 nucleotides read TGTGCCAGCAGTGGAAATAGGGGGTATACAGATACGCAGTATTTT.

V gene TRBV6-1 combines with J gene TRBJ1-4; D perhaps matches TRBD1 (5 bases). The germline V gene has CDR1 MNHNS and CDR2 SASEGT. V was clipped by 3 bases and J by 5 bases, with 13 bases between them. The CDR3 spans 15 residues. This CDR3 reads CASSEFGQDNEKLFF. The CDR3 DNA follows: TGTGCCAGCAGTGAGTTTGGACAAGACAATGAAAAACTGTTTTTT.

This rearrangement joins TRBV5-1 to TRBJ2-1; 8 nucleotides align to TRBD1. CDR1 is SGHRS, CDR2 YFSETQ, per germline. V lost 4 bases and J lost 7; bases outside the gene matches: 7. The CDR3 extends over 14 amino acids. The CDR3: CASSPRTGHNEQFF. The CDR3 coding sequence is TGCGCCAGCAGCCCCCGGACAGGGCATAATGAGCAGTTCTTC.

DNA for the CDR3: TGTGCCAGCAGCCAATCGGCTCCTGGCCAAACCTCTAACTATGGCTACACCTTC. Its protein is CASSQSAPGQTSNYGYTF. J is TRBJ1-2 and V is TRBV16; D is unresolved. V lost 0 bases and J lost 0, with 17 bases in between. The CDR3 loop spans 18 amino acids. Germline lookup yields CDR1 KGHSY and CDR2 FQNENV.

The rearrangement uses TRBV25-1 and TRBJ2-7; 8 positions match TRBD2. This CDR3 is 15 amino acids long. Trimming cost V 3 bases and J 7 bases; bases outside gene matches: 11. Germline CDR1 and CDR2: MGHDK and SYGVNS. CDR3 DNA sequence: TGTGCCAGCAGTGAGGTAGCGGGGCTGATGAGTGAGCAGTACTTC. It is translated as CASSEVAGLMSEQYF.

This clone occurred a few times. This rearrangement joins TRBV28 to TRBJ1-1; D not certain. The germline gives CDR1 MDHEN, CDR2 SYDVKM. V lost 3 bases to trimming and J lost 1 base, with 12 bases between them. The CDR3 has 15 amino acids. CDR3 in DNA: TGTGCCAGCAGTTTCGACTTAGGCAGGAACACTGAAGCTTTCTTT. This gives the protein CASSFDLGRNTEAFF.